This note documents a single T cell receptor (beta chain) sequence. What it binds is not known. Other DNA sequences in this specimen translate into the identical CDR3. Terminally differentiated effector memory CD45RA+ cells were excluded from the naive CD8 cells, which were CD45RO-negative and positively selected for CCR7. Healthy HIV-negative adults with no recent acute infections or vaccinations were recruited as donors. Clones were read by immunoSEQ multiplex PCR, and TCRdb kept only the in-frame ones, dropping some. The table shows over 2,000,000 clones, with just over 90% occurring only once. The sample originates from a study of shared clonotypes between healthy human individuals. The CDR3 totals 14 residues. With 6 bases removed from V and 1 base from J, the gap between germline ends came to 10 bases. Germline lookup yields CDR1 MNHEY and CDR2 SMNVEV (reference sequence). Findings of the study overall: There were few donors, and this limited the genetic and exposure-history diversity represented. Investigators expected sequencing depth to affect clonotype sharing among donors.

V gene TRBV27 combines with J gene TRBJ1-5; perhaps TRBD1 as D (6 bases). The sequence was collected from a man between 18 and 29 years old in good health. Some clones in this sample may be carry-over from other donors' samples. Sequenced: naive CD8+ T cells from PBMCs. CDR3 sequence (DNA): TGTGCCAGCAGCCCGACAGGAAGCAATCAGCCCCAGCATTTT. Translating gives CASSPTGSNQPQHF.